This TCR beta chain was identified in a study of T cell responses to AZD1222 COVID-19 vaccine. General observations from the study: When two AZD1222 doses had been given, Spike-specific TCR breadth and depth rose. Clonal diversity was possibly underestimated, and white British individuals and females predominated among donors.

Worth noting for this clone: Its target is unknown.

Analysis merged second doses at about 4 or about 12 weeks. The CDR3 loop spans 11 amino acids. Trimming removed 5 bases at V and 4 bases at J, with 6 bases between. Germline loops: CDR1 SGHNT, CDR2 YYREEE (reference sequence). Using immunoSEQ multiplex PCR, the repertoire was profiled, and TCRdb retains in-frame clones only, with some absent. Of 120,000 or so clones in the sample, roughly 91% are singletons; the top ten hold 7.1%. The chain links TRBV5-4 to TRBJ2-5, with D unresolved. This clonotype originated in an adult who received the AZD1222 COVID-19 vaccine. The source was peripheral blood, collected 28 days after the second AZD1222 dose. CDR3 region: CASSLTETQYF. As DNA, the CDR3 is TGTGCCAGCAGTTTAACAGAGACCCAGTACTTC.